The clone carrying this T cell receptor (beta chain) was observed once. Each sample had two DNA replicates, roughly 0.5 ug blood or about 1.5 ug tissue. The assay was immunoSEQ multiplex PCR, and TCRdb's table has in-frame clones only and misses some. The sample consists of around 6,500 clones, around three fifths of them appearing once. This entry belongs to a study of early stage breast cancer tumors. The germline gives CDR1 SGHAT, CDR2 FQDESV (reference sequence). This CDR3 spans 17 amino acids. Trimming took 5 bases from V and 4 from J; bases not matched to a gene: 13. Specimen: normal breast tissue next to the tumor. This chain links TRBV11-1 with TRBJ2-1; the match to TRBD2 covers 8 bases. The origin of this receptor is a person between 50 and 60 years old with breast cancer. The CDR3 DNA follows: TGTGCCAGCAGCCGTCGTCCGACGGGACTAGTGTACAATGAGCAGTTCTTC. Translated, it gives CASSRRPTGLVYNEQFF.